This section outlines one T cell receptor beta chain sequence together with its context. The sample is drawn from a study of cytomegalovirus exposure and HLA in healthy donors. Donors came from a validation cohort of over 100 subjects, distinct from the first 666-subject cohort. The method was immunoSEQ multiplex PCR; TCRdb's version includes in-frame clones alone and lacks a portion of them. The sample yields 130,000 or so clones, roughly 86% seen once. This CDR3 has 16 residues. Losses at the gene ends were 5 bases for V and 4 bases for J; bases not matched to a gene: 10. Germline V gives CDR1 SGHTA, CDR2 FQGNSA.

Material: PBMCs. The TCR comes from a man aged 30 to 45 in good health and CMV-seronegative. The chain employs TRBV7-2 and TRBJ2-3; TRBD2 matches 9 bases. CDR3 sequence (DNA): TGTGCCAGCAGCCCGAGCGGGGGGCTCACCCCAGATACGCAGTATTTT. It encodes CASSPSGGLTPDTQYF.